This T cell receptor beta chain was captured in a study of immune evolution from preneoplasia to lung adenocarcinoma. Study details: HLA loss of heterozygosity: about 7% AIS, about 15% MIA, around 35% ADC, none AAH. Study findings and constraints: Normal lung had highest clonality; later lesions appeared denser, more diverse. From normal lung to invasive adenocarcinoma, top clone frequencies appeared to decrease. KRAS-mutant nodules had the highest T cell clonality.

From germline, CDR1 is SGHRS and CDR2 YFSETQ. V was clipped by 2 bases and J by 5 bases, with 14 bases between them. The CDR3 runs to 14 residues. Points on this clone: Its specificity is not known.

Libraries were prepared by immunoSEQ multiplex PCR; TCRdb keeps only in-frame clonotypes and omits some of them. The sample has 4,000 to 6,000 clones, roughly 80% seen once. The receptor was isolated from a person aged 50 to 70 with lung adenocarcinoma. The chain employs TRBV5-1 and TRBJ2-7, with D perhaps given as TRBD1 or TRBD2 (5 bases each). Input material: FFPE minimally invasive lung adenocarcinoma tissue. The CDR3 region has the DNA TGCGCCAGCAGCTTAATGGGGACCTCAGACGAGCAGTACTTC. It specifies CASSLMGTSDEQYF. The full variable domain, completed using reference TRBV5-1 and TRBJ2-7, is KAGVTQTPRYLIKTRGQQVTLSCSPISGHRSVSWYQQTPGQGLQFLFEYFSETQRNKGNFPGRFSGRQFSNSRSEMNVSTLELGDSALYLCASSLMGTSDEQYFGPGTRLTVT.